Below, 18 T cell receptor beta chains from the same sample are listed, as sequenced in a study of T cell changes during pregnancy in multiple sclerosis. Produced via immunoSEQ multiplex PCR; TCRdb's table is partial and in-frame only. Counted here are some 49,000 clones, 92% occurring once; the ten biggest clones make up 0.37%. The sequenced sample was CD4+ T cells from peripheral blood mononuclear cells, obtained in the second trimester of pregnancy. These receptors were collected from a female donor in good health, enrolled as a control in a pregnancy study.

The chain is built from TRBV5-1 and TRBJ2-7, with TRBD1 matching over 8 bases. V lost 6 bases and J lost 5; bases outside the gene matches: 13. This CDR3 is built from 15 residues. Germline CDR1 reads SGHRS; CDR2 reads YFSETQ. This CDR3 is CASTWRTGSYDEQYF. As DNA, the CDR3 is TGCGCCAGCACCTGGAGGACAGGGTCTTACGACGAGCAGTACTTC.

The V call is TRBV9, the J call TRBJ1-5; D remains ambiguous. Germline V gene sequence: CDR1 SGDLS, CDR2 YYNGEE. Trimming removed 0 bases from V and 6 bases from J, with 7 bases in between. The CDR3 covers 13 residues. DNA of the CDR3: TGTGCCAGCAGCGTAGGGGGAGTTCAGCCCCAGCATTTT. Its translation is CASSVGGVQPQHF.

In this sample, this clone turned up once. The chain combines TRBV18 with TRBJ1-2; TRBD1 matches 8 bases. CDR1 and CDR2 from the germline V gene are KGHSH and LQKENI. The ends lost 3 bases at V and 0 bases at J; junction bases unmatched: 9. This CDR3 is built from 17 residues. The chain's CDR3 is CASSPDRAGGANYGYTF. As DNA, the CDR3 is TGTGCCAGCTCACCGGACAGGGCAGGTGGAGCTAACTATGGCTACACCTTC.

This clone was observed a single time. The rearrangement joins TRBV18 to TRBJ2-2; TRBD1 aligns across 11 bases. Looked up from germline, CDR1 is KGHSH and CDR2 is LQKENI. V lost 2 bases, J lost 6 bases, and 2 bases stayed unmatched. The CDR3 contains 15 residues. CDR3 sequence (DNA): TGTGCCAGCTCACCAAGGACAGGGGGCCCCGGGGAGCTGTTTTTT. It codes for CASSPRTGGPGELFF.

The chain has TRBV7-3 and TRBJ2-1, with 7 bases identical to TRBD2. CDR1 is SGHTA, CDR2 FQGTGA, per germline. V was clipped by 4 bases and J by 10 bases; unmatched bases: 7. CDR3 length: 13 residues. This chain's CDR3 is CASSSLGRGEQFF. The CDR3 DNA follows: TGTGCCAGCAGCTCCCTAGGGAGGGGCGAGCAGTTCTTC.

V is TRBV30 and J is TRBJ1-2, with 8 bases fitting TRBD1. CDR3 size: 15 residues. V lost 0 bases to trimming and J lost 6 bases; unmatched junction nucleotides: 9. Germline CDR1 GTSNPN, CDR2 SVGIG (reference sequence). The CDR3 coding sequence is TGTGCCTGGAGTGTGTTGAGGCAGGGGGCTGATGGCTACACCTTC. Translation gives CAWSVLRQGADGYTF.

The chain has TRBV29-1 and TRBJ1-4; D may be TRBD1 (5 bases). V dropped 4 bases and J dropped 1 base, with 7 bases sitting between them. CDR1 SQVTM and CDR2 ANQGSEA come from the germline V gene. The CDR3 contains 13 residues. In DNA, the CDR3 is TGCAGCGTTGGGAGGGGAACTAATGAAAAACTGTTTTTT. Its translation is CSVGRGTNEKLFF.

The chain carries TRBV7-2 and TRBJ2-1, with TRBD1 identical over 8 bases. Looked up from germline, CDR1 is SGHTA and CDR2 is FQGNSA. V was pared by 5 bases and J by 0 bases, with 6 bases of the junction left unmatched. The CDR3 is 16 residues long. This chain's CDR3 is CASSKRQGSSYNEQFF. The DNA of the CDR3 is TGTGCCAGCAGCAAACGACAGGGGAGCTCCTACAATGAGCAGTTCTTC.

This chain connects TRBV5-6 to TRBJ1-1; 11 bases match TRBD1. Germline lookup yields CDR1 SGHDT and CDR2 YYEEEE. Germline trimming cut 4 bases from V and 5 bases from J; bases unmatched to any gene: 10. The CDR3 covers 16 residues. The CDR3 loop is CASSRRTGGLVTEAFF. The CDR3 region has the DNA TGTGCCAGCAGCAGAAGGACAGGGGGCTTGGTTACTGAAGCTTTCTTT.

The chain has TRBV5-1 and TRBJ2-5, with D possibly being TRBD1 (5 bases). CDR3 length: 11 amino acids. Trimming removed 3 bases at V and 5 bases at J, with 5 bases between. Germline V lookup: CDR1 SGHRS, CDR2 YFSETQ. CDR3 nucleotides: TGCGCCAGCAGCTCAGGGGAGACCCAGTACTTC. It is translated as CASSSGETQYF. Full variable domain (remainder filled in from reference TRBV5-1 and TRBJ2-5): KAGVTQTPRYLIKTRGQQVTLSCSPISGHRSVSWYQQTPGQGLQFLFEYFSETQRNKGNFPGRFSGRQFSNSRSEMNVSTLELGDSALYLCASSSGETQYFGPGTRLLVL.

A single count supports this clone. The rearrangement joins TRBV11-3 to TRBJ2-5, with 11 nucleotides matching TRBD2. Per germline, CDR1 SGHNT and CDR2 YENEEA. The CDR3 is 16 amino acids. J gave up 2 bases and V 6 bases, and 8 bases lay outside the gene matches. The chain's CDR3 is CASSLLAGAVQETQYF. The DNA of the CDR3 is TGTGCCAGCAGTTTACTAGCGGGGGCCGTACAAGAGACCCAGTACTTC. Drawing the rest from reference TRBV11-3 and TRBJ2-5, the complete variable domain is EAGVVQSPRYKIIEKKQPVAFWCNPISGHNTLYWYLQNLGQGPELLIRYENEEAVDDSQLPKDRFSAERLKGVDSTLKIQPAELGDSAVYLCASSLLAGAVQETQYFGPGTRLLVL.

The gene calls are TRBV5-1 and TRBJ1-5; 10 bases agree with TRBD1. The CDR3 consists of 17 residues. The V gene's germline CDR1 is SGHRS and CDR2 YFSETQ. After removal of 2 bases from V and 6 bases from J, the junction contained 11 bases not matched to a gene. CDR3: CASSFSPWDRGTQPQHF. The CDR3, as DNA: TGCGCCAGCAGCTTTTCACCCTGGGACAGGGGAACTCAGCCCCAGCATTTT.

J is TRBJ2-5 and V is TRBV7-9; tentative D call: TRBD2 (6 bases). The CDR3 has 14 residues. The V gene lost 3 bases and the J gene lost 0 bases, with 8 bases spanning the gap. Germline CDR1 SEHNR, CDR2 FQNEAQ (reference sequence). The CDR3 DNA sequence: TGTGCCAGCAGCTTCGGGACTTACCAAGAGACCCAGTACTTC. Protein sequence: CASSFGTYQETQYF.

The J gene is TRBJ2-3, the V gene TRBV12-5, with TRBD2 identical over 14 bases. Germline trimming cut 5 bases from V and 9 bases from J; bases unmatched to any gene: 16. This CDR3 is 18 amino acids long. In germline, CDR1 is LGHNT, CDR2 FRNRAP. CDR3 residues: CASGSAQGLAGEGGTQYF. DNA for the CDR3: TGTGCTAGTGGTAGCGCCCAGGGACTAGCGGGGGAGGGAGGCACGCAGTATTTT.

The V gene is TRBV6-5, the J gene TRBJ2-7; TRBD1 aligns across 8 bases. V lost 6 bases and J lost 0; bases outside the gene matches: 7. The germline CDR1 and CDR2 sequences are MNHEY and SVGAGI. The CDR3 spans 15 residues. The CDR3 DNA follows: TGTGCCAGCAGACCCCGGACAGGGAGCTCCTACGAGCAGTACTTC. Encoded protein: CASRPRTGSSYEQYF.

The J gene is TRBJ1-2, the V gene TRBV7-2; maybe TRBD1 (6 bases). Trimming took off 5 bases at V and 2 bases at J, with 15 bases between the two ends. Germline V gene lookup returns CDR1 SGHTA and CDR2 FQGNSA. CDR3 length: 15 residues. The CDR3 loop reads CASSRSRQENYGYTF. The CDR3 DNA sequence: TGTGCCAGCAGCCGGAGTCGACAGGAGAACTATGGCTACACCTTC.

The V gene is TRBV18, the J gene TRBJ2-5; D is perhaps TRBD1 (6 bases). V lost 0 bases, J lost 11 bases, and 16 bases lay in between. The CDR3 runs to 14 residues. Per the germline V gene, CDR1 is KGHSH and CDR2 is LQKENI. The CDR3 loop is CASSPPGPSGEQYF. The CDR3 DNA follows: TGTGCCAGCTCACCACCCGGGCCCTCAGGGGAGCAGTACTTC.

The chain has TRBV4-2 and TRBJ1-6, with 7 bases lining up with TRBD1. Germline CDR1 and CDR2: LGHNA and YNFKEQ. The CDR3 sequence is 13 residues long. J lost 6 bases, V lost 8 bases, and 4 bases had no gene match. The CDR3: CASRQGFNSPLHF. The CDR3 DNA reads TGTGCCAGCCGACAGGGTTTTAATTCACCCCTCCACTTT.